The 15 T cell receptor beta chains reported below all come from one sample, sequenced in a study of blood T cell repertoires in COVID-19. Clones were sequenced by immunoSEQ multiplex PCR, and TCRdb holds only the in-frame ones, with some missing. The profile shows under 200,000 clones, 86% of them singletons. Material for sequencing was peripheral blood. The receptors stem from an older woman with acute or convalescent COVID-19.

J is TRBJ2-3 and V is TRBV7-9; D is ambiguous. The V gene's germline CDR1 is SEHNR and CDR2 FQNEAQ (reference sequence). This CDR3 is 16 amino acids long. V lost 2 bases and J lost 3, with 15 bases in between. In DNA form, the CDR3 reads TGTGCCAGCAGCTTACTCCTAATAGCAGATACAGATACGCAGTATTTT. The encoded protein is CASSLLLIADTDTQYF.

This chain uses TRBV18 with TRBJ1-5; D gene unclear. V was pared by 2 bases and J by 3 bases, with 17 bases between. The CDR3 runs 17 residues. CDR1 and CDR2 (germline): KGHSH, LQKENI. The CDR3 DNA is TGTGCCAGCTCACCAAAAATAGTTGACGGGGACAATCAGCCCCAGCATTTT. Translating gives CASSPKIVDGDNQPQHF.

V usage is TRBV4-3 and J usage is TRBJ1-4; D not certain. The germline gives CDR1 LGHNA, CDR2 YSLEER. Between the trimmed V and J ends, which lost 0 bases and 4 bases, there was a span of 6 bases. The CDR3 covers 14 residues. The CDR3 DNA follows: TGCGCCAGCAGCCAAGAGCTGAGTAATGAAAAACTGTTTTTT. Protein sequence: CASSQELSNEKLFF.

This chain links TRBV18 with TRBJ1-1; 12 nucleotides agree with TRBD1. Germline trimming cut 3 bases from V and 10 bases from J; bases unmatched to any gene: 3. Germline V gene sequence: CDR1 KGHSH, CDR2 LQKENI. This CDR3 comprises 13 residues. The CDR3 region is CASSPRDRGRAFF. The CDR3 bases are TGTGCCAGCTCACCGAGGGACAGGGGGCGAGCTTTCTTT.

This clone was found a few times. J is TRBJ2-1 and V is TRBV9; 10 nucleotides align to TRBD2. V shed 4 bases, J shed 8 bases, and the junction held 12 bases outside the gene matches. The CDR3 loop spans 16 amino acids. Germline V CDR1 and CDR2: SGDLS, YYNGEE. Here the CDR3 reads CASSRPLAGVFDEQFF. CDR3 nucleotide sequence: TGTGCCAGCAGCCGCCCCCTAGCGGGGGTTTTTGATGAGCAGTTCTTC.

The chain combines TRBV11-3 with TRBJ2-7, with 7 bases fitting TRBD1. Per the germline V gene, CDR1 is SGHNT and CDR2 is YENEEA. This CDR3 has 13 amino acids. With V trimmed by 5 bases and J by 6 bases, 7 bases remained unmatched. Here the CDR3 reads CASSRDRDGEQYF. The CDR3 DNA reads as TGTGCCAGCAGCAGAGACAGGGATGGCGAGCAGTACTTC.

The chain is built from TRBV29-1 and TRBJ2-5; tentative D call: TRBD1 (6 bases). V was cut by 5 bases and J by 5 bases, with 12 bases left in between. Germline V gene lookup returns CDR1 SQVTM and CDR2 ANQGSEA. This CDR3 has 12 amino acids. The CDR3 loop reads CSVLGQIETQYF. DNA for the CDR3: TGCAGCGTTCTGGGACAAATTGAGACCCAGTACTTC.

In its sample, this clone was seen once. V and J are TRBV5-1 and TRBJ1-6, with D perhaps matching TRBD1 (5 bases). Trimming left V 5 bases short and J 9 bases short, with 15 bases between. The CDR3 consists of 14 residues. Germline lookup yields CDR1 SGHRS and CDR2 YFSETQ. CDR3 sequence reads: CASRPTGGASPLHF. CDR3 in DNA: TGCGCCAGCAGGCCAACAGGTGGTGCTTCACCCCTCCACTTT.

The DNA of the CDR3 is TGTGCCAGCAGTCCCGGACTAGTCCGAGGGGCCAACGTCCTGACTTTC. Its protein is CASSPGLVRGANVLTF. The chain recombines TRBV3-1 (or the pseudogene TRBV3-2) with TRBJ2-6, with 7 bases aligning to TRBD2. CDR3 length: 16 amino acids. With V trimmed by 6 bases and J by 4 bases, 9 bases remained unmatched. The germline V gene encodes CDR1 LGHDT and CDR2 YNNKEL (reference sequence).

This clone has more than one count but fewer than ten. The rearrangement links TRBV6-2 or TRBV6-3 to TRBJ1-5; D possibly corresponds to TRBD1 (5 bases). The V end lost 6 bases, the J end lost 2 bases, and 23 bases lay between the germline ends. CDR3 length: 18 residues. Germline CDR1 MNHEY, CDR2 SVGEGT. The DNA for the CDR3 is TGTGCCAGCAGCCCCCCGGTGGCGGCAGGGCTTCGCAATCAGCCCCAGCATTTT. Translation: CASSPPVAAGLRNQPQHF.

This clone was seen only once. The chain recombines TRBV27 with TRBJ2-3, with TRBD2 identical over 12 bases. CDR1 and CDR2 (germline): MNHEY, SMNVEV (reference sequence). The J segment lost 13 bases and the V segment lost 4 bases, leaving 9 bases of the junction unmatched. This CDR3 has 14 residues. CDR3 DNA sequence: TGTGCCAGCAGTTCCGCTCTAGCGGGAGGGTTGAAGTATTTT. Protein: CASSSALAGGLKYF.

This sequence joins TRBV6-5 and TRBJ1-5; 7 bases are shared with TRBD1. This CDR3 comprises 13 residues. Per germline, CDR1 MNHEY and CDR2 SVGAGI. With 8 bases clipped from V and 1 base from J, the junction kept 2 bases outside the gene matches. DNA of the CDR3: TGTGCCAGCGGGGGACAGAGCAATCAGCCCCAGCATTTT. It translates to CASGGQSNQPQHF.

The CDR3 DNA follows: TGTGCCAGCAGCTCCCGAATCGGGACTGAAGCTTTCTTT. Residues: CASSSRIGTEAFF. The V and J genes are TRBV6-5 and TRBJ1-1, with no clear D. CDR3 length equals 13 residues. Per the germline V gene, CDR1 is MNHEY and CDR2 is SVGAGI. Trimming stripped 6 bases from V and 5 bases from J, with 13 bases between.

In nucleotides, the CDR3 is TGTGCCAGCAGCCAAACGGGACAGGGGGTTCAGCCCCAGCATTTT. It codes for CASSQTGQGVQPQHF. The chain joins TRBV3-1 (or the pseudogene TRBV3-2) to TRBJ1-5, with 11 bases that match TRBD1. Germline-derived CDR1 and CDR2 are LGHDT and YNNKEL (reference sequence). This CDR3 is built from 15 residues. Germline trimming cut 2 bases from V and 6 bases from J; bases unmatched to any gene: 3.

This chain uses TRBV6-2 or TRBV6-3 with TRBJ2-6, with a possible D match to TRBD2 (5 bases). There are 15 residues in the CDR3. The germline gives CDR1 MNHEY, CDR2 SVGEGT. The ends were cut back, 2 bases at V and 0 bases at J, with 5 bases in the middle. Here the CDR3 reads CASSYAGSGANVLTF. As DNA, the CDR3 is TGTGCCAGCAGTTACGCGGGCTCTGGGGCCAACGTCCTGACTTTC.